The sequence of this T cell receptor beta chain was determined in a study of T cell responses to AZD1222 COVID-19 vaccine. V lost 2 bases to trimming and J lost 1 base, with 12 bases between them. There are 15 residues in the CDR3. Germline V gene sequence: CDR1 MNHEY, CDR2 SMNVEV (reference sequence). TCRdb's table, derived via immunoSEQ multiplex PCR, lists solely in-frame clones and lacks some. The sample consists of some 150,000 clones, roughly nine tenths of them appearing once. This chain links TRBV27 with TRBJ2-7, with a possible D match to TRBD1 (6 bases). The sequence came from an adult in good health. Sample: peripheral blood, taken on day 0 of AZD1222 vaccination. CDR3 protein: CASSLSGTTSYEQYF. The CDR3 DNA sequence: TGTGCCAGCAGTTTAAGTGGGACAACATCCTACGAGCAGTACTTC.